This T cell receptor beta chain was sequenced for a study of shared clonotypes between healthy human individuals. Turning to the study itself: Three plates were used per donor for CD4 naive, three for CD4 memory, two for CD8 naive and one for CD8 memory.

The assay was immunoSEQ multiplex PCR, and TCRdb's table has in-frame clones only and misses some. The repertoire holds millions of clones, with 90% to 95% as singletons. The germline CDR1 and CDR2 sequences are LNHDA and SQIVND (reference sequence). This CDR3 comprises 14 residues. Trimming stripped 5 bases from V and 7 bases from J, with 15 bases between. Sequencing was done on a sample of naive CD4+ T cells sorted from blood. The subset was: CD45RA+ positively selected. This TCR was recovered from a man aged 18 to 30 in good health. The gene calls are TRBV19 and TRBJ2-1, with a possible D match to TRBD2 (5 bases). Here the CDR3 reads CASSRGLPWNEQFF. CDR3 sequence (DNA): TGTGCCAGTAGTCGCGGACTGCCGTGGAATGAGCAGTTCTTC.